This T cell receptor beta chain emerged from a study of T cells expressing NK-cell markers. Whole-study context: It was sorted CD3+CD56-NKG2C+, CD3+CD56+NKG2C- and CD3+CD56+NKG2C+ T cells that provided the TCR beta repertoires. Seven donors tested HCMV-seropositive and one tested seronegative among the eight sequenced. Overall study results and limits: The CD3+CD56-NKG2C+ fraction was also led by these clonotypes in a handful of donors. Dominant NKG2C+ clonotypes in roughly six donors made up about 1.0-7.5% of CD8+ T cells.

With regard to this clonotype: The antigen is not known.

TCRdb re-called the 5' RACE reads; one entry per CDR3 protein, DNA not given. Reported are around 470,000 distinct CDR3 sequences; the ten largest clones contain about 1.5%. The V gene's germline CDR1 is SQVTM and CDR2 ANQGSEA. The CDR3 totals 13 residues. This clonotype was obtained from a woman in her forties or fifties in good health. The chain joins TRBV29-1 to TRBJ2-7; TCRdb calls TRBD1, which cannot be checked without DNA. The sequenced material came from blood T cells: a sorted CD56 or NKG2C T cell subset, CD4+ or CD8+ T cells, or bulk PBMC T cells (not recorded which). CDR3 sequence reads: CSVGAGLGYEQYF.